The clone carrying this T cell receptor (beta chain) was seen only a few times. What it binds is unknown. This entry is derived from a study of Tregs in tolerant kidney transplant recipients. Unstimulated regulatory T cells (CD4+CD25+CD127-), CD4+CD25- non-regulatory cells, CD4 and CD8 cells were FACS-sorted from thawed PBMCs. Using immunoSEQ multiplex PCR, the repertoire was profiled, and TCRdb retains in-frame clones only, with some absent. The sample contains 240,000 or so clones, more than 65% of which appear only once. Study-wide points: Expanding Tregs on activated donor B cells appeared to best identify donor-specific TCRbeta clones. The small number of patients limits these findings pending further validation. This study did not directly address biological reproducibility.

This CDR3 is built from 15 residues. V was clipped by 4 bases and J by 8 bases; unmatched bases: 7. The V gene's germline CDR1 is SNHLY and CDR2 FYNNEI. The V and J genes are TRBV2 and TRBJ2-1, with 11 bases fitting TRBD2. The sequence derives from a human donor in good health. Sequenced input: CD4+ T cells from blood. The CDR3 coding sequence is TGTGCCAGCAGTGGTTCTAGCGGGAGGCAAGATGAGCAGTTCTTC. This gives the protein CASSGSSGRQDEQFF. The whole variable domain, filled in from reference TRBV2 and TRBJ2-1, reads EPEVTQTPSHQVTQMGQEVILRCVPISNHLYFYWYRQILGQKVEFLVSFYNNEISEKSEIFDDQFSVERPDGSNFTLKIRSTKLEDSAMYFCASSGSSGRQDEQFFGPGTRLTVL.